The present entry profiles one TCR beta chain with its context. The antigen it binds to is not known. No quality values exist for individual bases; no much larger clone is one base distant. The data derive from a study of shared clonotypes between healthy human individuals (dated by TCRdb to about 2020). About the study as a whole: The cohort included a few men and a couple of women between 18 and 49 years of age. For each donor, CD4 naive and CD4 memory were each run on three plates, CD8 naive on two plates, and CD8 memory on one plate. Blood TCR repertoires of a handful of healthy adults were deeply sequenced to estimate repertoire size and the extent of clonotype sharing between individuals. Libraries were prepared and TCR repertoires were sequenced by different laboratories using diverse techniques, in order to increase sequencing depth and limit assay-specific biases. Per donor, leukapheresis produced somewhere between about 0.94 and 8.9 billion PBMCs. Broader findings and caveats from the paper: Compared with non-shared clonotypes, clonotypes shared by all four sorted-subset donors had higher generation probabilities. Larger estimated clonotype richness was generally found for naive subsets than for memory subsets. Even with the large sequencing depth, rarefaction of the sorted-subset datasets indicated that sequencing was incomplete. Pairwise subsampling indicated that sequencing depth was expected to affect the degree of clonotype sharing among donors. Sharing across a handful of donors was observed for around 4.8% of naive CD4, under 4% of naive CD8, about 2.3% of memory CD4, and roughly 0.4% of memory CD8 clonotypes. The genetic and exposure-history diversity represented was limited by the small number of donors. Sampling was restricted to blood, and TCR repertoires in tissue are likely to differ from TCR repertoires in blood.

Using the deep immunoSEQ assay, TCR CDR3 regions were amplified from genomic DNA by multiplex PCR. Extracted genomic DNA from each cell subset was spread evenly across all wells of several immunoSEQ 96-well plates, with each plate serving as a replicate. Each replicate PCR for sorted subsets received around 210 ng genomic DNA, equal to tens of thousands of T cell genomes. The purified libraries were quantified using a Qubit 3.0 fluorometer, sized with a Bioanalyzer 2100, and then quantified again using the KAPA Library Quantification kit. A separate single-read 150-cycle Illumina NextSeq 550 flow cell was used to sequence each immunoSEQ 96-well plate. In the authors' own workflow: Because the immunoSEQ output held only junctional sequences and lacked quality scores, the filtering could not match the filtering applied to full-length reads. To assign V/J genes and CDR3, sequences were annotated using PyIR, a Python wrapper for IgBLAST v1.9, with IMGT germline references. Any read was removed if the V/J assignment was weak (E-value above 1e-6), the CDR3 was missing, or the read contained stop codons, out-of-frame junctions, or ambiguous translated residues. A V3J clonotype was defined by an identical inferred V gene, J gene, and CDR3 amino acid sequence. Percentage overlap between repertoires was calculated by dividing the number of shared unique clonotypes by the size of the smaller repertoire. Richness of each repertoire was evaluated using RTK rarefaction, the Chao1 estimator, and Recon v2.1 estimates of unobserved clonotypes. Generation probabilities for all TCRbeta clonotypes obtained by the gDNA method from a handful of donors were computed using OLGA. TCRdb obtained this table from immuneACCESS and retained in-frame rearrangements with V and J assigned. These tables miss some clones; where compared with another copy, unresolved V genes account for less than half of the shortfall, and the remainder is unexplained. D and trimming were read from the DNA, whereas the V and J calls and clone size are those reported in that table. The sample table records 850,000 to 1,200,000 clones; about three quarters of these occur just once. Together, the top ten hold roughly 1.4% of the sample.

Donors were healthy HIV-negative adults with no recently reported acute infections or vaccinations. Only Caucasian adults living in Nashville, Tennessee, USA were represented among the donors. CD4+ T cells were enriched through magnetic negative selection, after which naive cells were positively selected on CD45RA and the remaining negative fraction served as the memory subset. After blood collection by leukapheresis, PBMCs were isolated using Ficoll-Histopaque density gradient centrifugation and then cryopreserved in the vapor phase of liquid nitrogen. Purity and quantity of every magnetically sorted T cell population were checked by analytical flow cytometry. From each sorted fraction, genomic DNA was isolated and quantified by UV absorbance on a Nanodrop 2000c. Clipping removes 4 bases from V and 0 bases from J, with 4 as the unmatched junction base count. From a lookup of the germline V gene, CDR1 and CDR2 are SGDLS and YYNGEE. The CDR3, from cysteine to phenylalanine, totals 15 residues. The CDR3 DNA has 45 bases and is translated from base 1.

The sequence joins TRBV9 to TRBJ2-5; a stretch of 9 junction bases matches TRBD2. Sequencing was done on a sample of memory CD4+ T cells sorted from blood. According to the study, the label for this sample's cell subset or site signals: CD45RA-negative fraction. The clonotype originates from a man younger than 35 in good health. The CDR3: CASSRSSGDQETQYF. The nucleotide sequence reads TGTGCCAGCAGCAGGTCTAGCGGGGACCAAGAGACCCAGTACTTC.